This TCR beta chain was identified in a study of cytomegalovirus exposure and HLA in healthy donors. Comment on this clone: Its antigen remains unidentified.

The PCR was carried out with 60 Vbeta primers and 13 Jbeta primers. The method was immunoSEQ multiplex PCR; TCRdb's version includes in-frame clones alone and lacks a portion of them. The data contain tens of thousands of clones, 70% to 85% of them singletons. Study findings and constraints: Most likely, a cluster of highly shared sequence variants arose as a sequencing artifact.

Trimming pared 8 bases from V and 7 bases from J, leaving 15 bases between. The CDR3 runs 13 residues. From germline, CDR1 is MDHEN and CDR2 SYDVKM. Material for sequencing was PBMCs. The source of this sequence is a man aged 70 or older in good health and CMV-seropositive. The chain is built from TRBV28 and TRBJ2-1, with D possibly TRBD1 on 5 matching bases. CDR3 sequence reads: CASGRGSENEQFF. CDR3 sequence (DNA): TGTGCCAGCGGAAGGGGATCCGAGAATGAGCAGTTCTTC.